The source of this T cell receptor (beta chain) is a study of STAT5B mutations in CD4+ large granular lymphocyte leukemia. V lost 2 bases, J lost 5 bases, and 13 bases lay in between. Germline V gives CDR1 SGHDN, CDR2 FVKESK. The CDR3 contains 14 residues. Control samples were healthy donors' buffy coats. In the study's own analysis: Lowest detectable productive clonotype frequency was 2.59 x 10-5. The protocol was immunoSEQ multiplex PCR, while the TCRdb copy is restricted to in-frame clones and leaves out a portion. V and J calls and clone size are given by that table; D and trimming were obtained from the DNA. The table includes some 30,000 clones, around 63% detected once.

The receptor comes from a human donor in good health. The rearrangement links TRBV14 to TRBJ2-7, with D tentatively TRBD2 (5 bases). Sequencing was done on a sample of CD4+ T cells from blood buffy coats. The CDR3 reads CASSQRRSWDEQYF. CDR3 coding DNA: TGTGCCAGCAGCCAAAGGAGGAGTTGGGACGAGCAGTACTTC.